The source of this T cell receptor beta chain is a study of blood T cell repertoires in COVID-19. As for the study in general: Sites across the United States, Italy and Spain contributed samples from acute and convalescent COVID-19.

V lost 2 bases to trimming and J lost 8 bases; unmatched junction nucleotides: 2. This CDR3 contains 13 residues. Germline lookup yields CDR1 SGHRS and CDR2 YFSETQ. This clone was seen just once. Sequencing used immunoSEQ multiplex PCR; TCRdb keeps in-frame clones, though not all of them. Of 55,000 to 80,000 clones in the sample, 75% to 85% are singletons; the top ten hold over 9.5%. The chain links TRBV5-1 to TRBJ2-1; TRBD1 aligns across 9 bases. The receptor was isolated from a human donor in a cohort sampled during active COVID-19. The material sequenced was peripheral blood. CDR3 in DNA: TGCGCCAGCAGCTTAGGGGACAGGGATGAGCAGTTCTTC. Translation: CASSLGDRDEQFF. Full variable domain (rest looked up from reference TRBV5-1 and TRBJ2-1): KAGVTQTPRYLIKTRGQQVTLSCSPISGHRSVSWYQQTPGQGLQFLFEYFSETQRNKGNFPGRFSGRQFSNSRSEMNVSTLELGDSALYLCASSLGDRDEQFFGPGTRLTVL.